This entry concerns a single T cell receptor beta chain. This specimen comes from a study of blood T cell repertoires in COVID-19. Study-level background: There were acute and convalescent COVID-19 samples, and they came from the United States, Italy and Spain. Sources were T cells, B-cell-depleted T cells, or PBMCs; the material itself was cDNA or gDNA.

Original data processing: Estimates of nucleated cell counts were drawn from the amplification of reference gene primers. Assay: immunoSEQ multiplex PCR; the TCRdb copy retains only in-frame clones and omits some. V and J calls and clone size are given by that table; D and trimming were obtained from the DNA. Of hundreds of thousands of clones listed, around 84% are singletons. CDR3 length: 14 amino acids. V was cut by 2 bases and J by 3 bases, with 10 bases left in between. Germline V gives CDR1 MDHEN, CDR2 SYDVKM. The chain couples TRBV28 to TRBJ1-1; D is ambiguous. The TCR sequence derives from a woman aged 18-35 years with acute or convalescent COVID-19. Sequenced material: peripheral blood. CDR3 sequence (DNA): TGTGCCAGCAGTTTAGGAGGGCCCGACACTGAAGCTTTCTTT. This translates into CASSLGGPDTEAFF.